The 24 T cell receptor beta chains below all came from one sample that was sequenced in a study of cytomegalovirus exposure and HLA in healthy donors. The PCR used 60 Vbeta and 13 Jbeta primers. The table came from immunoSEQ multiplex PCR; TCRdb's copy has only in-frame clones and leaves some out. The sample holds about 130,000 clones, more than 60% seen once. The material sequenced was PBMCs. Receptor source: a woman in her forties in good health and CMV-seronegative.

This clone was counted between two and nine times. This chain's CDR3 is CASSLRQDAHEQYF. Here the CDR3 DNA reads TGTGCCAGCAGCTTAAGACAGGACGCCCACGAGCAGTACTTC. The chain couples TRBV7-6 to TRBJ2-7, with D possibly being TRBD1 (6 bases). The germline V and J ends were trimmed by 2 bases and 5 bases, with 13 bases remaining between them. Germline V CDR1 and CDR2: SGHVS, FNYEAQ. The CDR3 covers 14 residues.

The gene calls are TRBV30 and TRBJ2-7, with no clear D. V was pared by 1 base and J by 5 bases, with 12 bases between. Germline-derived CDR1 and CDR2 are GTSNPN and SVGIG (reference sequence). The CDR3 is 13 residues long. The DNA of the CDR3 is TGTGCCTGGAGTGCTGAGGCCCCCCACGAGCAGTACTTC. It translates to CAWSAEAPHEQYF.

The chain combines TRBV5-6 with TRBJ1-6, with 9 bases identical to TRBD1. After removal of 0 bases from V and 10 bases from J, the junction contained 8 bases not matched to a gene. CDR3 length equals 16 residues. Germline values: CDR1 SGHDT, CDR2 YYEEEE. This CDR3 reads CASSLGGTGFASPLHF. CDR3 bases: TGTGCCAGCAGCTTGGGCGGGACAGGGTTCGCCTCACCCCTCCACTTT.

The V gene is TRBV7-3, the J gene TRBJ1-1; possibly TRBD1 for D (5 bases). The CDR3 has 14 amino acids. With 1 base removed from V and 1 base from J, the gap between germline ends came to 7 bases. Germline V gene data show CDR1 as SGHTA and CDR2 as FQGTGA. CDR3 sequence: CASSLSGQNTEAFF. The CDR3 DNA reads TGTGCCAGCAGCTTAAGCGGACAGAACACTGAAGCTTTCTTT. The entire variable domain, with the rest obtained from reference TRBV7-3 and TRBJ1-1, is as follows: GAGVSQTPSNKVTEKGKYVELRCDPISGHTALYWYRQSLGQGPEFLIYFQGTGAADDSGLPNDRFFAVRPEGSVSTLKIQRTERGDSAVYLCASSLSGQNTEAFFGQGTRLTVV.

This rearrangement joins TRBV7-8 to TRBJ1-3; tentative D call: TRBD1 (6 bases). V was pared by 4 bases and J by 0 bases, with 7 bases between. This CDR3 contains 14 residues. Germline values: CDR1 SGHVS, CDR2 FQNEAQ. The CDR3 spells CASSSRGSGNTIYF. The CDR3 nucleotides read TGTGCCAGCAGCTCCAGGGGCTCTGGAAACACCATATATTTT.

The chain links TRBV19 to TRBJ1-6; no clear D. V was trimmed by 1 base and J by 9 bases, leaving 13 bases between them. The CDR3 contains 15 residues. Per germline, CDR1 LNHDA and CDR2 SQIVND (reference sequence). As DNA, the CDR3 is TGTGCCAGTAGTATAGCGGGAGACGGCCCTTCACCCCTCCACTTT. Translating it yields CASSIAGDGPSPLHF.

This clone was seen only once. The chain joins TRBV5-6 to TRBJ1-2; weak D call: TRBD1 (6 bases). The CDR3 totals 14 residues. V was cut by 0 bases and J by 2 bases, with 8 bases left in between. Germline V gene lookup returns CDR1 SGHDT and CDR2 YYEEEE. The CDR3 DNA sequence: TGTGCCAGCAGCTTGGCCGACAGGAACTATGGCTACACCTTC. Translating gives CASSLADRNYGYTF.

V usage is TRBV7-3 and J usage is TRBJ2-2; the D gene is possibly TRBD2 (5 bases). Trimming stripped 5 bases from V and 4 bases from J, with 20 bases between. CDR1 SGHTA and CDR2 FQGTGA come from the germline V gene. The CDR3 has 17 residues. This CDR3 is CASSRHRWGEGTGELFF. CDR3 sequence (DNA): TGTGCCAGCAGCCGACACCGGTGGGGTGAGGGCACCGGGGAGCTGTTTTTT.

This clone has a single count. The chain carries TRBV11-2 and TRBJ2-2; possible D gene TRBD2, 6 bases. V gave up 2 bases and J gave up 7 bases, with 17 bases separating them. The germline gives CDR1 SGHAT, CDR2 FQNNGV. The CDR3 extends over 16 amino acids. CDR3 loop: CASSLKPAGSHGELFF. The CDR3 DNA is TGTGCCAGCAGCTTAAAACCAGCGGGTAGTCACGGGGAGCTGTTTTTT.

The chain carries TRBV7-8 and TRBJ1-3, with D perhaps TRBD1 (6 bases). CDR3 size: 15 residues. V lost 5 bases and J 0 bases, leaving 11 bases between the germline ends. From germline, CDR1 is SGHVS and CDR2 FQNEAQ. The CDR3 sequence is CASSLIQGSGNTIYF. The CDR3 bases are TGTGCCAGCAGCCTAATACAGGGCTCTGGAAACACCATATATTTT.

This clone was counted a single time. The rearrangement joins TRBV4-1 to TRBJ2-5; 10 positions match TRBD1. There are 15 residues in the CDR3. CDR1 and CDR2 from the germline V gene are MGHRA and YSYEKL. The ends lost 5 bases at V and 2 bases at J; junction bases unmatched: 5. In nucleotides, the CDR3 is TGCGCCAGCAGCTTCGGGACAGGGGCACAAGAGACCCAGTACTTC. Its translation is CASSFGTGAQETQYF.

V is TRBV21-1 and J is TRBJ2-1; the D call in the table, TRBD2, was not verified against the DNA. TRBV21-1 constitutes a pseudogene. The CDR3 is made up of 15 amino acids. The chain's CDR3 is CASPFTSGSGNEQFF. The CDR3 region has the DNA TGTGCCAGCCCTTTTACTAGCGGGAGTGGTAATGAGCAGTTCTTC.

This clone has just one count. The J gene is TRBJ1-2, the V gene TRBV27; 10 bases match TRBD1. Unmatched junction bases numbered 1, after V lost 3 bases and J lost 6 bases. The germline gives CDR1 MNHEY, CDR2 SMNVEV (reference sequence). CDR3 length equals 13 residues. CDR3 coding DNA: TGTGCCAGCAGTTTCGGGACAGGGGATGGCTACACCTTC. It encodes CASSFGTGDGYTF.

V is TRBV6-1 and J is TRBJ2-2, with TRBD1 matching over 11 bases. Germline CDR1 reads MNHNS; CDR2 reads SASEGT. The CDR3 totals 14 residues. The V segment lost 6 bases and the J segment 7 bases; nucleotides outside the gene matches: 4. DNA for the CDR3: TGTGCCAGCAGGTGGACAGGGGGCGGCGGGGAGCTGTTTTTT. Protein product: CASRWTGGGGELFF.

V is TRBV6-5 and J is TRBJ1-2; 7 nucleotides line up with TRBD1. Germline V gives CDR1 MNHEY, CDR2 SVGAGI. The J segment lost 2 bases and the V segment lost 0 bases, leaving 6 bases of the junction unmatched. This CDR3 comprises 16 residues. CDR3 residues: CASSYSRAGGNYGYTF. The CDR3, as DNA: TGTGCCAGCAGTTACTCGAGGGCAGGGGGAAACTATGGCTACACCTTC.

The chain is built from TRBV29-1 and TRBJ2-7; the D is unclear. V lost 4 bases and J lost 0, with 4 bases in between. This CDR3 is 11 amino acids long. Germline values: CDR1 SQVTM, CDR2 ANQGSEA. DNA of the CDR3: TGCAGCGTTGGCGTCTCCTACGAGCAGTACTTC. This gives the protein CSVGVSYEQYF.

The gene calls are TRBV7-8 and TRBJ2-2; D not certain. In germline, CDR1 is SGHVS, CDR2 FQNEAQ. The CDR3 has 13 residues. The V and J ends lost 4 bases and 4 bases respectively, with 7 bases between them. CDR3 coding DNA: TGTGCCAGCAGCTCCCCTTTCACCGGGGAGCTGTTTTTT. Protein sequence: CASSSPFTGELFF. Variable domain in full (rest from reference TRBV7-8 and TRBJ2-2): GAGVSQSPRYKVAKRGQDVALRCDPISGHVSLFWYQQALGQGPEFLTYFQNEAQLDKSGLPSDRFFAERPEGSVSTLKIQRTQQEDSAVYLCASSSPFTGELFFGEGSRLTVL.

This sequence joins TRBV5-1 and TRBJ1-4; a weak D match, TRBD1 (5 bases). Germline values: CDR1 SGHRS, CDR2 YFSETQ. This CDR3 spans 15 amino acids. V lost 4 bases, J lost 3 bases, and 13 bases lay in between. The CDR3 loop reads CASSPPGGPNEKLFF. In DNA form, the CDR3 reads TGCGCCAGCAGCCCCCCCGGGGGTCCTAATGAAAAACTGTTTTTT.

V usage is TRBV19 and J usage is TRBJ1-5; D gene uncertain. Between the trimmed V and J ends, which lost 7 bases and 5 bases, there was a span of 21 bases. CDR3 length: 16 amino acids. In germline, CDR1 is LNHDA, CDR2 SQIVND (reference sequence). This CDR3 reads CASKMPSGTGDQPQHF. Written as DNA, the CDR3 is TGTGCCAGTAAAATGCCGTCAGGTACTGGCGATCAGCCCCAGCATTTT. The whole variable domain, filled in from reference TRBV19 and TRBJ1-5, reads DGGITQSPKYLFRKEGQNVTLSCEQNLNHDAMYWYRQDPGQGLRLIYYSQIVNDFQKGDIAEGYSVSREKKESFPLTVTSAQKNPTAFYLCASKMPSGTGDQPQHFGDGTRLSIL.

The V gene is TRBV6-1, the J gene TRBJ2-2; TRBD2 agrees at 7 bases. After removal of 4 bases from V and 2 bases from J, the junction contained 4 bases not matched to a gene. CDR1 and CDR2 (germline): MNHNS, SASEGT. The length of the CDR3 is 15 residues. The CDR3 region is CASSAGLPNTGELFF. The CDR3 DNA sequence: TGTGCCAGCAGTGCGGGACTACCCAACACCGGGGAGCTGTTTTTT.

This chain joins TRBV28 and TRBJ1-6; 7 nucleotides align to TRBD1. J lost 5 bases, V lost 3 bases, and 4 bases had no gene match. CDR1 MDHEN and CDR2 SYDVKM come from the germline V gene. The CDR3 length is 15 residues. The CDR3 reads CASSFVTGDNSPLHF. The CDR3 nucleotides are TGTGCCAGCAGTTTTGTTACAGGGGATAATTCACCCCTCCACTTT.

The genes are TRBV10-1 and TRBJ2-1, with D unresolved. V was clipped by 0 bases and J by 4 bases, with 13 bases between them. The germline gives CDR1 WNHNN, CDR2 SYGVQD (reference sequence). This CDR3 has 16 residues. CDR3 sequence (DNA): TGCGCCAGCAGTGAGTCGATAGCCCCACCTTACAATGAGCAGTTCTTC. Translating gives CASSESIAPPYNEQFF.

This rearrangement joins TRBV30 to TRBJ1-1; D gene ambiguous. This CDR3 is 14 amino acids long. The ends were cut back, 3 bases at V and 6 bases at J, with 17 bases in the middle. CDR1 is GTSNPN, CDR2 SVGIG, per germline (reference sequence). The CDR3 reads CAWSLRDWFAEAFF. Here the CDR3 DNA reads TGTGCCTGGAGCCTTCGCGATTGGTTCGCTGAAGCTTTCTTT.

The rearrangement links TRBV28 to TRBJ1-4, with a weak D call TRBD1 (5 bases). The CDR3 covers 12 residues. The V end lost 1 base, the J end lost 8 bases, and 5 bases lay between the germline ends. CDR1 is MDHEN, CDR2 SYDVKM, per germline. CDR3 sequence (DNA): TGTGCCAGCAGTTTATACAGGGAAAAACTGTTTTTT. Protein sequence: CASSLYREKLFF. Full variable domain (remainder filled in from reference TRBV28 and TRBJ1-4): DVKVTQSSRYLVKRTGEKVFLECVQDMDHENMFWYRQDPGLGLRLIYFSYDVKMKEKGDIPEGYSVSREKKERFSLILESASTNQTSMYLCASSLYREKLFFGSGTQLSVL.